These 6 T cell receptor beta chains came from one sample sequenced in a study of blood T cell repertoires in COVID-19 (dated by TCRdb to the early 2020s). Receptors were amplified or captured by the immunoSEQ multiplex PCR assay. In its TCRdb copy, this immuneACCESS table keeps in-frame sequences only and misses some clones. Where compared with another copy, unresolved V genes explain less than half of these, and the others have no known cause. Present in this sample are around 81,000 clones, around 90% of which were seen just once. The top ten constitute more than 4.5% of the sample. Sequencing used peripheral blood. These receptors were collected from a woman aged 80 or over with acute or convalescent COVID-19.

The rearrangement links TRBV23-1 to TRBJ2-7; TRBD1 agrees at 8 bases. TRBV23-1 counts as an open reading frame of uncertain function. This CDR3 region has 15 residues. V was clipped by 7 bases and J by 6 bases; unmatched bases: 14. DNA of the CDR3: TGCGCCAGCATCTCACCCAGGGGGCTTATTGGCGAGCAGTACTTC. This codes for CASISPRGLIGEQYF.

The CDR3, as DNA: TGCGCCAGCAGCTTGGGGCACGGGGGACTAGCCTCCACAGATACGCAGTATTTT. Its protein is CASSLGHGGLASTDTQYF. The chain combines TRBV5-1 with TRBJ2-3, with TRBD2 identical over 9 bases. J gave up 2 bases and V 0 bases, and 10 bases lay outside the gene matches. Germline V gene sequence: CDR1 SGHRS, CDR2 YFSETQ. This CDR3 has 18 residues.

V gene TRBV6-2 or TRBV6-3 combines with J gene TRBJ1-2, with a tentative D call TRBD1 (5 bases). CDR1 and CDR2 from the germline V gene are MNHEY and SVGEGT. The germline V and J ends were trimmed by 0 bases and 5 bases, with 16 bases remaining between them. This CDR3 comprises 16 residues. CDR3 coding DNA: TGTGCCAGCAGTTACTCGGCGTTCGGCAGGGCTTATGGCTACACCTTC. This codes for CASSYSAFGRAYGYTF.

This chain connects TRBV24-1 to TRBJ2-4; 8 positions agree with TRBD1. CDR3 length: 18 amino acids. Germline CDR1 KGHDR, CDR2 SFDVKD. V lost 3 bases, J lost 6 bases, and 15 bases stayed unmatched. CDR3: CATSDTDPTGDKRNIQYF. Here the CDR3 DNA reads TGTGCCACCAGTGATACGGACCCGACAGGGGATAAGCGAAACATTCAGTACTTC.

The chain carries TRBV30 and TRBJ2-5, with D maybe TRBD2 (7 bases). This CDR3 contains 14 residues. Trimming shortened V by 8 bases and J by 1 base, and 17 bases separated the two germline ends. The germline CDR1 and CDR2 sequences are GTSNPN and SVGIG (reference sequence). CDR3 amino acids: CALKKGGGQETQYF. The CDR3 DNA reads TGTGCCCTAAAAAAGGGGGGGGGCCAAGAGACCCAGTACTTC.

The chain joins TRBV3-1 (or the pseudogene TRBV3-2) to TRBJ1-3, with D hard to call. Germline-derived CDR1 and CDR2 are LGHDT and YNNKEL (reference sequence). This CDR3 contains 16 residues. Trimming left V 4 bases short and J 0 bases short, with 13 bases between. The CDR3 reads CASSPPAGNSGNTIYF. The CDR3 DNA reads TGTGCCAGCAGCCCACCCGCCGGGAACTCTGGAAACACCATATATTTT.